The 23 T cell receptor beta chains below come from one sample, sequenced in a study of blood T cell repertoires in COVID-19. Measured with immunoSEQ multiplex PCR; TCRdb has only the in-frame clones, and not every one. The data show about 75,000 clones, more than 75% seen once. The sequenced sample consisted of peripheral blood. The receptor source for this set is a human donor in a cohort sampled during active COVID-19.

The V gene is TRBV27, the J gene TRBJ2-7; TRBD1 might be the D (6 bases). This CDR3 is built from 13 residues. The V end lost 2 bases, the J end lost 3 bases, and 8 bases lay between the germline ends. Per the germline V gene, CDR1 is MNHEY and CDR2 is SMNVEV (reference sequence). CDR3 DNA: TGTGCCAGCAGTTTAACGACAGGCTACGAGCAGTACTTC. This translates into CASSLTTGYEQYF.

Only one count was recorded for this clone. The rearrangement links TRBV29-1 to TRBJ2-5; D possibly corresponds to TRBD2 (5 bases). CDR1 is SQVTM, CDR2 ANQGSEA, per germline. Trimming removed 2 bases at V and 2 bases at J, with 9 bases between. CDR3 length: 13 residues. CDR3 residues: CSVERQRQETQYF. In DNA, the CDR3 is TGCAGCGTTGAAAGGCAGCGGCAAGAGACCCAGTACTTC.

In DNA, the CDR3 is TGTGCCAGCTCACCCCCCGGGACAGGGGACGGCACGGCTTTCTTT. Translated, it gives CASSPPGTGDGTAFF. V gene TRBV18 combines with J gene TRBJ1-1, with TRBD1 matching 10 bases. Per germline, CDR1 KGHSH and CDR2 LQKENI. Trimming removed 3 bases from V and 11 bases from J; junction bases left unmatched: 12. The length of the CDR3 is 15 residues.

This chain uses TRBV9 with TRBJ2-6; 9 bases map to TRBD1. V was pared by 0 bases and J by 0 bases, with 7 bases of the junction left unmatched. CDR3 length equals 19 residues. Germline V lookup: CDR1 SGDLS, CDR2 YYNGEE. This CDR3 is CASSVATGGRNSGANVLTF. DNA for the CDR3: TGTGCCAGCAGCGTAGCGACAGGGGGTCGAAACTCTGGGGCCAACGTCCTGACTTTC.

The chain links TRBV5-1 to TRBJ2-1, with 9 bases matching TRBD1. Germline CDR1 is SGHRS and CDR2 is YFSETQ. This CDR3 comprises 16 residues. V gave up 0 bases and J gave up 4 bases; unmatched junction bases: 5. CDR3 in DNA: TGCGCCAGCAGCTTGGTGGGGACAGGGACATACAATGAGCAGTTCTTC. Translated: CASSLVGTGTYNEQFF. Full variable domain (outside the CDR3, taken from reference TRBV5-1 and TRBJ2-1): KAGVTQTPRYLIKTRGQQVTLSCSPISGHRSVSWYQQTPGQGLQFLFEYFSETQRNKGNFPGRFSGRQFSNSRSEMNVSTLELGDSALYLCASSLVGTGTYNEQFFGPGTRLTVL.

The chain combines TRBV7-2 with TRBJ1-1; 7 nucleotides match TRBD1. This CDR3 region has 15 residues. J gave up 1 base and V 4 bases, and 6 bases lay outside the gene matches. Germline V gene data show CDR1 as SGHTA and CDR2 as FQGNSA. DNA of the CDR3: TGTGCCAGCAGCTCCGGGACAGTTAGGAACACTGAAGCTTTCTTT. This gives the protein CASSSGTVRNTEAFF.

DNA for the CDR3: TGTGCCAGCAGTGAATTGGGACAGGGAGGCAATGAGCAGTTCTTC. As protein: CASSELGQGGNEQFF. The chain joins TRBV25-1 to TRBJ2-1, with 9 bases fitting TRBD1. This CDR3 has 15 residues. Germline CDR1 and CDR2: MGHDK and SYGVNS. V lost 1 base and J lost 6; bases outside the gene matches: 4.

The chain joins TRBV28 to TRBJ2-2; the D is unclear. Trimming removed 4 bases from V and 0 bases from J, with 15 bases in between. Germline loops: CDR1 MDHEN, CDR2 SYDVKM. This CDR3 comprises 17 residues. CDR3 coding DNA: TGTGCCAGCAGTTCCCATATCGAACGCGCGAACACCGGGGAGCTGTTTTTT. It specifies CASSSHIERANTGELFF.

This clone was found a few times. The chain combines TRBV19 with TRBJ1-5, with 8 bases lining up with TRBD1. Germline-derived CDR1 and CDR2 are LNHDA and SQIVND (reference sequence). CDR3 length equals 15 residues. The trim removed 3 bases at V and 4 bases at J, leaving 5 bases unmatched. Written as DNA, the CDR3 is TGTGCCAGTAGTATTGCAGGGGGCCGGAATCAGCCCCAGCATTTT. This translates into CASSIAGGRNQPQHF. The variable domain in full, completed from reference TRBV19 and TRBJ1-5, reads DGGITQSPKYLFRKEGQNVTLSCEQNLNHDAMYWYRQDPGQGLRLIYYSQIVNDFQKGDIAEGYSVSREKKESFPLTVTSAQKNPTAFYLCASSIAGGRNQPQHFGDGTRLSIL.

CDR3 loop: CASSLSYGLAGVLATQYF. CDR3 nucleotides: TGTGCCAGCAGCCTCTCTTACGGACTAGCGGGAGTTCTGGCTACGCAGTATTTT. This chain joins TRBV3-1 (or the pseudogene TRBV3-2) and TRBJ2-3; the match to TRBD2 covers 13 bases. This CDR3 comprises 18 residues. V was clipped by 4 bases and J by 8 bases; unmatched bases: 15. Germline V gene lookup returns CDR1 LGHDT and CDR2 YNNKEL (reference sequence).

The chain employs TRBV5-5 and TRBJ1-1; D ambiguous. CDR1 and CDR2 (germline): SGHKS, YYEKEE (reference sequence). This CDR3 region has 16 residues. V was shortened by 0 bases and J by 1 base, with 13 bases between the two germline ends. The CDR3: CASSLEERKRNTEAFF. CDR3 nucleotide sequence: TGTGCCAGCAGCTTGGAGGAGAGGAAGAGGAACACTGAAGCTTTCTTT.

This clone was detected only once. This CDR3 is CASSIVLGTGMSNQPQHF. The CDR3 DNA sequence: TGTGCCAGTAGTATAGTCCTCGGGACAGGGATGAGCAATCAGCCCCAGCATTTT. V gene TRBV19 combines with J gene TRBJ1-5; 9 positions match TRBD1. The CDR3 has 18 amino acids. Looked up from germline, CDR1 is LNHDA and CDR2 is SQIVND (reference sequence). V gave up 1 base and J gave up 1 base; unmatched junction bases: 8.

The CDR3 DNA is TGTGCCAGCAGCCAAATATTCCAGGGAAAGGACGAGCAGTACTTC. Translation gives CASSQIFQGKDEQYF. The chain uses TRBV3-1 (or the pseudogene TRBV3-2) and TRBJ2-7; D is perhaps TRBD1 (5 bases). This CDR3 spans 15 amino acids. Germline CDR1 LGHDT, CDR2 YNNKEL (reference sequence). Trimming shortened V by 2 bases and J by 5 bases, and 16 bases separated the two germline ends.

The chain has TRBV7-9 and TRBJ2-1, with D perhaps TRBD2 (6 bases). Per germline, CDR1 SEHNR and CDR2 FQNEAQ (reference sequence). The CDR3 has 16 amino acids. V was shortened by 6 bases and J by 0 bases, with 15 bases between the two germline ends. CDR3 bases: TGTGCCAGCAGGGCTAGCGCTTTTAGCTCCTACAATGAGCAGTTCTTC. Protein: CASRASAFSSYNEQFF.

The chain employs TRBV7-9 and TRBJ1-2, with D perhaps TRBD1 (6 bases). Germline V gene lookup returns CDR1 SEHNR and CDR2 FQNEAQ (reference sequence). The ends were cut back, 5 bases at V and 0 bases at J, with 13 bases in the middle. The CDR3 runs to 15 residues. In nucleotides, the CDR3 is TGTGCCAGCAGCCTTACAGGGAACCCTAACTATGGCTACACCTTC. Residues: CASSLTGNPNYGYTF.

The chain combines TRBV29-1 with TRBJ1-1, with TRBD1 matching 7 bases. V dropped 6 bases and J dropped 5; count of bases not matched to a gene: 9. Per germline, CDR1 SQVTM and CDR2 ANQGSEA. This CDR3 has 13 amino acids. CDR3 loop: CSVTGQSRTEAFF. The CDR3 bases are TGCAGCGTGACAGGGCAGAGTCGGACTGAAGCTTTCTTT.

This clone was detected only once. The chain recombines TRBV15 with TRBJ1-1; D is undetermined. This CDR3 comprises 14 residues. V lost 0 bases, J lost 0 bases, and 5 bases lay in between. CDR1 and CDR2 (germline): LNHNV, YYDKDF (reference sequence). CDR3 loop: CATSRDIVNTEAFF. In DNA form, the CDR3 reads TGTGCCACCAGCAGAGATATAGTGAACACTGAAGCTTTCTTT. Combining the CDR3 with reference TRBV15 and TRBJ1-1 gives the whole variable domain DAMVIQNPRYQVTQFGKPVTLSCSQTLNHNVMYWYQQKSSQAPKLLFHYYDKDFNNEADTPDNFQSRRPNTSFCFLDIRSPGLGDTAMYLCATSRDIVNTEAFFGQGTRLTVV.

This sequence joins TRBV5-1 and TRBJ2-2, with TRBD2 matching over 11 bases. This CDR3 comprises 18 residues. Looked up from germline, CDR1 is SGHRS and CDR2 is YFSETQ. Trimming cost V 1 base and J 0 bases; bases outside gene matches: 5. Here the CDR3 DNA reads TGCGCCAGCAGCTTGAGCGCTAGCGGGAGGTCGAACACCGGGGAGCTGTTTTTT. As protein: CASSLSASGRSNTGELFF.

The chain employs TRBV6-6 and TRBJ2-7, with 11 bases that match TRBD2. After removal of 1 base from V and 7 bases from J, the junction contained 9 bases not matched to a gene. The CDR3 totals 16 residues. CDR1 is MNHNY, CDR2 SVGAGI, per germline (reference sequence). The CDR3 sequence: CASSYFVAGGPREQYF. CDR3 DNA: TGTGCCAGCAGTTACTTTGTAGCGGGAGGGCCACGGGAGCAGTACTTC.

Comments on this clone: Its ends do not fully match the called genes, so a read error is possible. CDR3 amino acids: CASTVRAESGSAAF. CDR3 DNA: TGTGCCAGTACCGTCCGGGCGGAGTCGGGATCTGCCGCCTTC. This sequence joins TRBV19 and TRBJ1-2; D unresolved. Germline-derived CDR1 and CDR2 are LNHDA and SQIVND (reference sequence). The length of the CDR3 is 14 residues.

CDR3 protein: CASSGQGIYQPQHF. Written as DNA, the CDR3 is TGTGCCAGCAGTGGACAGGGTATCTATCAGCCCCAGCATTTT. V gene TRBV7-9 combines with J gene TRBJ1-5; 8 bases map to TRBD1. Germline loops: CDR1 SEHNR, CDR2 FQNEAQ (reference sequence). The V and J ends lost 6 bases and 5 bases, in that order; junction bases with no gene match: 6. The CDR3 has 14 amino acids. Full variable domain (outside the CDR3, taken from reference TRBV7-9 and TRBJ1-5): DTGVSQNPRHKITKRGQNVTFRCDPISEHNRLYWYRQTLGQGPEFLTYFQNEAQLEKSRLLSDRFSAERPKGSFSTLEIQRTEQGDSAMYLCASSGQGIYQPQHFGDGTRLSIL.

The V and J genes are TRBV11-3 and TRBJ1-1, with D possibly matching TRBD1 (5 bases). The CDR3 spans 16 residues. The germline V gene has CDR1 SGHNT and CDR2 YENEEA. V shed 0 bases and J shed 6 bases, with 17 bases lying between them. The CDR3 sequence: CASSLDYGGGGSEAFF. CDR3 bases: TGTGCCAGCAGCTTAGATTACGGGGGTGGAGGTTCTGAAGCTTTCTTT.

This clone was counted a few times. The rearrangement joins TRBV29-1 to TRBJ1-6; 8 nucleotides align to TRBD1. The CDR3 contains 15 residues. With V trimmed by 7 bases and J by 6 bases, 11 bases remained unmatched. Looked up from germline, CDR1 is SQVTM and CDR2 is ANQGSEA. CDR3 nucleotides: TGCAGCGCAAGACAGGGGTGGGATGGTAATTCACCCCTCCACTTT. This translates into CSARQGWDGNSPLHF.